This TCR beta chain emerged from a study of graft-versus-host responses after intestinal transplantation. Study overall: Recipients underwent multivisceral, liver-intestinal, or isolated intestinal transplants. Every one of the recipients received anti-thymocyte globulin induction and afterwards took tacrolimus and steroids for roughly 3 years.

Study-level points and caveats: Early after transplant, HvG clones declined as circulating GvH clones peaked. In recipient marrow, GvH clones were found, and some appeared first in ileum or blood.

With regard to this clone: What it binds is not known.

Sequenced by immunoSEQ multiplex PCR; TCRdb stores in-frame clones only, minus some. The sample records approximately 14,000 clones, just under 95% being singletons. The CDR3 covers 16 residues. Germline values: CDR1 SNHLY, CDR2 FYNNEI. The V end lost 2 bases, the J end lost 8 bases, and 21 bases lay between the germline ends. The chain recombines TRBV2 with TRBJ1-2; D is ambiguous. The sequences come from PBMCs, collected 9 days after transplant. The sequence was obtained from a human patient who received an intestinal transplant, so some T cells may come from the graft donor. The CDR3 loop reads CASSEWAGPSSSGYTF. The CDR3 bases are TGTGCCAGCAGTGAATGGGCAGGTCCATCGTCGAGCGGCTACACCTTC.